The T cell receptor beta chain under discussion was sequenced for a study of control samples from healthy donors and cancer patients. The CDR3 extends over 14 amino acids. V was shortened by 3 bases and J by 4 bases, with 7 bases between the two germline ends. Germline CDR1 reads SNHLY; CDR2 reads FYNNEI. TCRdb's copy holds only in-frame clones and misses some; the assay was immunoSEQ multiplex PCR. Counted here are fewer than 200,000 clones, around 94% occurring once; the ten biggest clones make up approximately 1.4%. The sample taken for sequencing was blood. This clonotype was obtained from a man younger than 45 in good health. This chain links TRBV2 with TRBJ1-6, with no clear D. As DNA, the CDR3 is TGTGCCAGCAGTGACGGGCAGTATAATTCACCCCTCCACTTT. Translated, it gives CASSDGQYNSPLHF. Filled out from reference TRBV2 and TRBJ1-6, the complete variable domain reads EPEVTQTPSHQVTQMGQEVILRCVPISNHLYFYWYRQILGQKVEFLVSFYNNEISEKSEIFDDQFSVERPDGSNFTLKIRSTKLEDSAMYFCASSDGQYNSPLHFGNGTRLTVT.